The present T cell receptor (beta chain) was sequenced within a study of OX40 agonist ivuxolimab in advanced cancers. Overall study: Intravenous ivuxolimab was administered to patients every 2 weeks at 0.01 to 10 mg/kg. Findings and limits, study-wide: There were, on average, more expanded clones in CD8+ T cells than in CD4+. Certain nonresponders likewise exhibited a low normalized T-cell clonal expansion.

As regards this clone: Its antigen is not known.

Here immunoSEQ multiplex PCR was the method, and the copy in TCRdb shows in-frame clones only, minus some. The table lists around 80,000 clones, approximately 89% of them singletons. The sequencing used CD4+ or CD8+ T cells sorted from blood, collected in a trial of the OX40 agonist ivuxolimab. The TCR originated in an adult with an advanced solid tumor such as melanoma, head and neck, liver or kidney cancer.

The CDR3 bases are TGTGCCAGCAGTTTAGGGTTGAGGAGCGGGAATGAGCAGTTCTTC. Its translation: CASSLGLRSGNEQFF. The chain recombines TRBV28 with TRBJ2-1; D may be TRBD2 (6 bases). CDR1 and CDR2 from the germline V gene are MDHEN and SYDVKM. The CDR3 covers 15 residues. The ends were cut back, 2 bases at V and 7 bases at J, with 15 bases in the middle.